This T cell receptor beta chain comes out of a study of regulatory T cells in long-lasting Graves disease. V was trimmed by 3 bases and J by 2 bases, leaving 12 bases between them. The CDR3 sequence is 15 residues long. From germline, CDR1 is SGHTA and CDR2 FQGTGA. Arm-PCR of CDR3 regions with iRepertoire HTBI primers generated TCR beta libraries. Per the authors' pipeline: Across the samples, identification revealed some 64 TRBV and 13 to 15 TRBJ segments. TCRdb re-analysed the multiplex PCR reads in MiXCR, keeping a single row per CDR3 protein. The V and J calls shown here were made by TCRdb, not taken from the authors' results. The table includes approximately 360,000 distinct CDR3 sequences, about 11% detected once. On this clonotype: Its target is unknown.

As for time point: newly diagnosed GD, antithyroid drugs for less than 3 months. TCR sequences were obtained from RNA taken from PBMCs. Points from the study as a whole: In persistent patients, shared public clonotypes (roughly 3,000) outnumbered those in new patients (about 1,000).

These same data were also listed under a study on T cells in Graves' hyperthyroidism and ophthalmopathy.

The chain is built from TRBV7-3 and TRBJ2-3, with D perhaps TRBD1 (6 bases). This clonotype was obtained from a woman between 18 and 30 years old with Graves disease. This sample comprised peripheral blood mononuclear cells (PBMCs), obtained at new diagnosis, from a patient treated with antithyroid drugs. CDR3 nucleotides: TGTGCCAGCAGCTTTTGGGGACAAACCACAGATACGCAGTATTTT. It yields the protein CASSFWGQTTDTQYF.